The 20 T cell receptor beta chains given below trace back to one sample, sequenced in a study of T cell repertoires in cytomegalovirus infection. What these receptors recognize is not known. TCRdb re-called the reads through MiXCR, storing one row per CDR3 protein. The repertoire holds about half a million distinct CDR3 sequences, with 30% to 40% as singletons. The input for sequencing was cultured PBMCs, taken from culture after CMV antigen stimulation. These receptors came from a human donor in good health (CMV status not recorded). Some clones in this sample may be carry-over from other donors' samples.

The chain uses TRBV6-1 and TRBJ2-4; no clear D gene. This CDR3 contains 15 residues. V gave up 5 bases and J gave up 0 bases, with 11 bases separating them. Per germline, CDR1 MNHNS and CDR2 SASEGT. This chain's CDR3 is CASSSKRLAKNIQYF. The CDR3 DNA reads as TGTGCCAGCAGTTCTAAGCGCCTAGCCAAAAACATTCAGTACTTC.

The chain links TRBV7-8 to TRBJ1-6, with TRBD1 matching over 8 bases. This CDR3 is built from 20 residues. V shed 4 bases and J 7 bases; nucleotides not matched to a gene: 21. The germline V gene has CDR1 SGHVS and CDR2 FQNEAQ. The CDR3 nucleotides read TGTGCCAGCAGCTCCCAGGGGGCTGCAGGAACTCTATCTAGGAATTCACCCCTCCACTTT. Translation: CASSSQGAAGTLSRNSPLHF.

Ten or more counts support this clonotype. J is TRBJ2-3 and V is TRBV7-3; D unclear. V dropped 4 bases and J dropped 1 base, with 3 bases sitting between them. The CDR3 consists of 12 residues. Germline loops: CDR1 SGHTA, CDR2 FQGTGA. The CDR3, as DNA: TGTGCCAGCAGCTCAGGCACAGATACGCAGTATTTT. It translates to CASSSGTDTQYF. Variable domain in full (rest from reference TRBV7-3 and TRBJ2-3): GAGVSQTPSNKVTEKGKYVELRCDPISGHTALYWYRQSLGQGPEFLIYFQGTGAADDSGLPNDRFFAVRPEGSVSTLKIQRTERGDSAVYLCASSSGTDTQYFGPGTRLTVL.

This clonotype occurred a few times. V gene TRBV7-2 combines with J gene TRBJ2-5; tentatively, D is TRBD2 (6 bases). CDR1 is SGHTA and CDR2 is FQGNSA in the germline V gene. The length of the CDR3 is 15 residues. Trimming stripped 5 bases from V and 2 bases from J, with 15 bases between. The CDR3 loop reads CASSRRRGIQETQYF. The DNA of the CDR3 is TGTGCCAGCAGCCGACGGCGGGGCATTCAAGAGACCCAGTACTTC.

In its sample, this clonotype was seen a few times. The chain links TRBV7-9 to TRBJ2-1, with 7 bases lining up with TRBD2. Germline V gene data show CDR1 as SEHNR and CDR2 as FQNEAQ (reference sequence). The CDR3 contains 16 residues. Trimming at V came to 5 bases and at J to 9 bases, leaving 16 bases not matched to a gene. Here the CDR3 reads CASSPIGLEGLPEQFF. In DNA form, the CDR3 reads TGTGCCAGCAGCCCCATCGGACTAGAAGGTTTGCCTGAGCAGTTCTTC. Supplemented by reference TRBV7-9 and TRBJ2-1, the full variable domain reads DTGVSQNPRHKITKRGQNVTFRCDPISEHNRLYWYRQTLGQGPEFLTYFQNEAQLEKSRLLSDRFSAERPKGSFSTLEIQRTEQGDSAMYLCASSPIGLEGLPEQFFGPGTRLTVL.

This clonotype came up a few times. This chain joins TRBV11-2 and TRBJ2-1; 7 positions agree with TRBD2. Germline V gene data show CDR1 as SGHAT and CDR2 as FQNNGV. This CDR3 has 16 residues. The J segment lost 1 base and the V segment lost 5 bases, leaving 8 bases of the junction unmatched. The CDR3 spells CASSPLGGRSYNEQFF. The CDR3 DNA follows: TGTGCCAGCAGCCCTTTGGGCGGGAGATCCTACAATGAGCAGTTCTTC.

The V gene is TRBV12-3 or TRBV12-4, the J gene TRBJ2-6; D is ambiguous. V shed 2 bases and J shed 0 bases, with 14 bases lying between them. The CDR3 runs to 18 residues. CDR3 sequence (DNA): TGTGCCAGCAGTTTATACCCCTCGGGCGTCTCTGGGGCCAACGTCCTGACTTTC. It translates to CASSLYPSGVSGANVLTF.

This clonotype was detected once. The chain employs TRBV28 and TRBJ2-1; no reliable D call. The CDR3 loop spans 14 amino acids. CDR1 and CDR2 from the germline V gene are MDHEN and SYDVKM. V was clipped by 2 bases and J by 4 bases, with 9 bases between them. The CDR3 here is CASSLRSRYNEQFF. The DNA for the CDR3 is TGTGCCAGCAGTTTACGGAGCCGGTACAATGAGCAGTTCTTC.

The chain links TRBV29-1 to TRBJ1-2; tentatively, D is TRBD1 (5 bases). The CDR3 loop spans 13 amino acids. Trimming shortened V by 4 bases and J by 0 bases, and 9 bases separated the two germline ends. Germline CDR1 and CDR2: SQVTM and ANQGSEA. For the CDR3, the DNA is TGCAGCGTTGGGGGGGGACCTAACTATGGCTACACCTTC. This gives the protein CSVGGGPNYGYTF.

Only one count was recorded for this clonotype. DNA for the CDR3: TGTGCCACCAGTGGGGCTAGCCGTAACACCGGGGAGCTGTTTTTT. It yields the protein CATSGASRNTGELFF. The genes are TRBV24-1 and TRBJ2-2, with a weak D call TRBD2 (5 bases). Trimming took 5 bases from V and 2 from J, leaving 11 bases between them. The CDR3 is 15 amino acids. In germline, CDR1 is KGHDR, CDR2 SFDVKD.

This sequence joins TRBV7-9 and TRBJ2-3; D might be TRBD2 (5 bases). V lost 7 bases and J 4 bases, leaving 15 bases between the germline ends. The V gene's germline CDR1 is SEHNR and CDR2 FQNEAQ (reference sequence). This CDR3 comprises 14 residues. This CDR3 is CASTQALAADTQYF. The CDR3 DNA is TGTGCCAGCACCCAGGCCCTAGCCGCAGATACGCAGTATTTT.

A note on this clonotype: This clone may be a read error of a much larger clone one base away. The CDR3 DNA reads as TGCGCCAGCAGCCACGTGACAGGGGGCCATGAAAAACTGTTTTTT. It is translated as CASSHVTGGHEKLFF. The rearrangement uses TRBV4-1 and TRBJ1-4, with 10 bases lining up with TRBD1. CDR1 and CDR2 (germline): MGHRA, YSYEKL. J gave up 6 bases and V 3 bases, and 4 bases lay outside the gene matches. The CDR3 loop spans 15 amino acids.

This clonotype was counted between two and nine times. The gene calls are TRBV7-2 and TRBJ2-1, with 8 bases matching TRBD2. V trimming: 2 bases; J trimming: 6 bases; junction bases outside the gene matches: 6. CDR1 and CDR2 from the germline V gene are SGHTA and FQGNSA. CDR3 size: 15 residues. The CDR3 region is CASSLTGTSSNEQFF. The CDR3 DNA reads as TGTGCCAGCAGCTTAACAGGGACTAGTAGCAATGAGCAGTTCTTC.

The CDR3 DNA follows: TGCAGCGTTGTAGGACCTTCCCGGGAAGCTTTCTTT. It specifies CSVVGPSREAFF. The chain recombines TRBV29-1 with TRBJ1-1; D is uncertain. CDR3 size: 12 residues. V was pared by 4 bases and J by 8 bases, with 14 bases between. CDR1 and CDR2 (germline): SQVTM, ANQGSEA.

CDR3 sequence: CASKAATNEKLFF. Written as DNA, the CDR3 is TGTGCCAGCAAAGCAGCAACTAATGAAAAACTGTTTTTT. V is TRBV12-3 or TRBV12-4 and J is TRBJ1-4; D is uncertain. Trimming stripped 7 bases from V and 0 bases from J, with 6 bases between. This CDR3 is built from 13 residues.

The rearrangement joins TRBV6-8 to TRBJ2-7; D is ambiguous. The CDR3 is 15 amino acids. V lost 6 bases to trimming and J lost 3 bases, with 18 bases between them. Germline V gives CDR1 MNHGY, CDR2 SAAAGT. The CDR3 loop reads CASSNIGGRYYEQYV. For the CDR3, the DNA is TGTGCCAGCAGCAACATCGGCGGCAGGTACTACGAGCAGTACGTC.

The chain links TRBV12-3 or TRBV12-4 to TRBJ1-1; TRBD1 might be the D (6 bases). The CDR3 sequence is 14 residues long. Trimming pared 2 bases from V and 0 bases from J, leaving 7 bases between. The DNA of the CDR3 is TGTGCCAGCAGTTTATACAGGGTGAACACTGAAGCTTTCTTT. This encodes CASSLYRVNTEAFF.

This clonotype was found a few times. This clone may be a read error of a much larger clone one base away. Here the CDR3 reads CASSPHTDTQYF. CDR3 DNA sequence: TGTGCCAGCAGTCCCCACACAGATACGCAGTATTTT. The chain is built from TRBV28 and TRBJ2-3; unclear D gene. The CDR3 length is 12 residues. Per the germline V gene, CDR1 is MDHEN and CDR2 is SYDVKM. V lost 5 bases, J lost 2 bases, and 5 bases lay in between.

This clonotype was picked up a small number of times. The V and J genes are TRBV7-9 and TRBJ1-1; no clear D. The CDR3 is 14 amino acids. With 5 bases removed from V and 0 bases from J, the gap between germline ends came to 10 bases. Germline assignment: CDR1 SEHNR and CDR2 FQNEAQ (reference sequence). The CDR3 is CASSVPPLNTEAFF. The CDR3 bases are TGTGCCAGCAGCGTCCCCCCCTTGAACACTGAAGCTTTCTTT. Supplemented by reference TRBV7-9 and TRBJ1-1, the full variable domain reads DTGVSQNPRHKITKRGQNVTFRCDPISEHNRLYWYRQTLGQGPEFLTYFQNEAQLEKSRLLSDRFSAERPKGSFSTLEIQRTEQGDSAMYLCASSVPPLNTEAFFGQGTRLTVV.

This clonotype has just a few counts. The chain uses TRBV4-1 and TRBJ2-1; 7 nucleotides match TRBD2. Germline V gene lookup returns CDR1 MGHRA and CDR2 YSYEKL. The ends lost 3 bases at V and 0 bases at J; junction bases unmatched: 2. The CDR3 runs 15 residues. CDR3 sequence (DNA): TGCGCCAGCAGCCAGCGGGAGAGCTCCTACAATGAGCAGTTCTTC. Its translation is CASSQRESSYNEQFF.